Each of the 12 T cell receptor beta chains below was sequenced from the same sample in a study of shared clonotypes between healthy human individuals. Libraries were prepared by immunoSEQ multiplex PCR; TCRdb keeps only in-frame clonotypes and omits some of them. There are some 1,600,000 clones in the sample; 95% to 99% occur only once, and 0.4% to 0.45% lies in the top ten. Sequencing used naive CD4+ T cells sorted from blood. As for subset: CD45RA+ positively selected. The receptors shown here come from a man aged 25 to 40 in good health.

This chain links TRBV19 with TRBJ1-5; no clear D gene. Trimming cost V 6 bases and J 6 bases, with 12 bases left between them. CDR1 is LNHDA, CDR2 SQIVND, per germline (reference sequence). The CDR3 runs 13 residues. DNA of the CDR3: TGTGCCAGTAGCTGGGGTAATCGTCAGCCCCAGCATTTT. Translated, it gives CASSWGNRQPQHF.

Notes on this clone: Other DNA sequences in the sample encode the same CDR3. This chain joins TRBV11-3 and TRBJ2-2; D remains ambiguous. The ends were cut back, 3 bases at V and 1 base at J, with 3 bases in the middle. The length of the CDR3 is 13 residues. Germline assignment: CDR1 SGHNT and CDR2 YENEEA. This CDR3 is CASSLVNTGELFF. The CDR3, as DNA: TGTGCCAGCAGCTTGGTGAACACCGGGGAGCTGTTTTTT. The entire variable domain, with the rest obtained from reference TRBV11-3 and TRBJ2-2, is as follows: EAGVVQSPRYKIIEKKQPVAFWCNPISGHNTLYWYLQNLGQGPELLIRYENEEAVDDSQLPKDRFSAERLKGVDSTLKIQPAELGDSAVYLCASSLVNTGELFFGEGSRLTVL.

The CDR3 sequence: CASSRDRGVNEQFF. CDR3 bases: TGTGCCAGCAGCCGGGACAGGGGGGTCAATGAGCAGTTCTTC. V usage is TRBV7-2 and J usage is TRBJ2-1; 11 bases are a match to TRBD1. V was clipped by 5 bases and J by 6 bases; unmatched bases: 3. Germline V gives CDR1 SGHTA, CDR2 FQGNSA. The CDR3 loop spans 14 amino acids.

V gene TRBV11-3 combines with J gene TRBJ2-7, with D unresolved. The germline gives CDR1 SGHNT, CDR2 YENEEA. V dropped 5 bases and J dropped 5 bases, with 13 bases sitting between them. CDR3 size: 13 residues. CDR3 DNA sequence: TGTGCCAGCAGCGCCGGAGACCGTGACGAGCAGTACTTC. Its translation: CASSAGDRDEQYF. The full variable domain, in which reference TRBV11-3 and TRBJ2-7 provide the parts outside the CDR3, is EAGVVQSPRYKIIEKKQPVAFWCNPISGHNTLYWYLQNLGQGPELLIRYENEEAVDDSQLPKDRFSAERLKGVDSTLKIQPAELGDSAVYLCASSAGDRDEQYFGPGTRLTVT.

The CDR3 reads CASSRGGTSDEQFF. CDR3 DNA sequence: TGTGCCAGCAGCAGAGGCGGGACTAGTGATGAGCAGTTCTTC. The V and J genes are TRBV7-6 and TRBJ2-1; 8 nucleotides match TRBD2. V dropped 5 bases and J dropped 8; count of bases not matched to a gene: 8. Germline V gene sequence: CDR1 SGHVS, CDR2 FNYEAQ. The CDR3 extends over 14 amino acids.

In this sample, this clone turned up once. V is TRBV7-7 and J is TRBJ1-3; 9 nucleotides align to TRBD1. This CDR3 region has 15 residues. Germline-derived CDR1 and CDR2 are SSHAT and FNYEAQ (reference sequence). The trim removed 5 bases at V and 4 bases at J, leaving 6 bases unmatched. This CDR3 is CASSADRGSGNTIYF. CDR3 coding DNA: TGTGCCAGCAGCGCGGACAGGGGATCAGGAAACACCATATATTTT.

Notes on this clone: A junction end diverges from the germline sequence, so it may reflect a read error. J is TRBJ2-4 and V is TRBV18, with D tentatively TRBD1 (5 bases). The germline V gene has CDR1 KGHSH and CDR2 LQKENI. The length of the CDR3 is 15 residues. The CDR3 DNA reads TGTGCCAGCTCGCCACAGGCGCAGTTGCGAAACATTCAGTACTTC. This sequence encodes CASSPQAQLRNIQYF.

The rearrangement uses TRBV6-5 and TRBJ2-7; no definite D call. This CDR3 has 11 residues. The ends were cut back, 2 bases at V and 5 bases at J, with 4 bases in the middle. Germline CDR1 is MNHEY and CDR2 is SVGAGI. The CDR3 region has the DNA TGTGCCAGCAGTTACAGGGACGAGCAGTACTTC. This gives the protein CASSYRDEQYF.

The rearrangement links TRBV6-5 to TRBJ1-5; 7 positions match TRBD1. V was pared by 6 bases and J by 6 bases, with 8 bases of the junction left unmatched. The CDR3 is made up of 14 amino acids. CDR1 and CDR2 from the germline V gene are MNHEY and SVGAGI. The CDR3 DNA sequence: TGTGCCAGCAGACTGACAGGGCCAAGTCAGCCCCAGCATTTT. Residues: CASRLTGPSQPQHF.

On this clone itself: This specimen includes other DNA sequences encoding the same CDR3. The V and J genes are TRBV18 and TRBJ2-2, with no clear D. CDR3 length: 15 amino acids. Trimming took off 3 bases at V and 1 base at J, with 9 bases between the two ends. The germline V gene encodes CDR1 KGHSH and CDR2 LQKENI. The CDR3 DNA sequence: TGTGCCAGCTCACCTTTGGCACAGAACACCGGGGAGCTGTTTTTT. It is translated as CASSPLAQNTGELFF.

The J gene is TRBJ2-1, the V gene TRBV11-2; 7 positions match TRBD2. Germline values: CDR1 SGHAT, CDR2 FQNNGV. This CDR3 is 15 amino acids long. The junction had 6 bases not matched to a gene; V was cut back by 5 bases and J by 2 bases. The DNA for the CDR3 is TGTGCCAGCAGCACGAAGGGGACTACCTACAATGAGCAGTTCTTC. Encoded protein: CASSTKGTTYNEQFF.

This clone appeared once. The CDR3 spells CATSRGGTGELFF. DNA for the CDR3: TGTGCCACCAGCAGGGGAGGCACCGGGGAGCTGTTTTTT. The rearrangement uses TRBV15 and TRBJ2-2; the D gene is possibly TRBD2 (6 bases). Trimming pared 3 bases from V and 4 bases from J, leaving 6 bases between. Germline V CDR1 and CDR2: LNHNV, YYDKDF (reference sequence). This CDR3 has 13 residues.